The present T cell receptor (beta chain) was sequenced within a study of beta chain features in type 1 diabetes. Expressed TCRB transcripts were sequenced after all isolated RNA was converted to cDNA. The method was immunoSEQ multiplex PCR; TCRdb's version includes in-frame clones alone and lacks a portion of them. In the table there are under 550,000 clones, 11% of which are singletons. It was via CD45RO/CCR7/CD25/CD127/CD95/CD27 that CD4+ naive, central memory, regulatory and stem cell-like memory cells were sorted. This CDR3 region has 11 residues. Germline CDR1 and CDR2: SGHNT and YYREEE (reference sequence). V lost 4 bases and J lost 15, with 14 bases in between.

This sequence joins TRBV5-4 and TRBJ2-1; D possibly corresponds to TRBD2 (6 bases). What was sequenced was naive CD4+ T cells from blood. This TCR was recovered from a woman aged 18-35 years in good health. The CDR3 loop reads CASSVPRRVFF. In DNA form, the CDR3 reads TGTGCCAGCAGCGTACCTAGGAGGGTGTTCTTC.